These 6 T cell receptor beta chains share one sample of origin, sequenced in a study of human T cells and chemical hapten exposure. Time point noted: patch test 2, 6 weeks after DPC sensitization. This sample's treatment: therapeutic diphenylcyclopropenone sensitization with weekly scalp DPC. MiXCR was run by TCRdb on the RACE reads, yielding one entry per CDR3 protein. In the table there are more than 90,000 distinct CDR3 sequences, approximately 10% of which are singletons. The source material was whole blood, sampled in connection with sensitization to the hapten diphenylcyclopropenone (DPC). These receptors were collected from a woman in her forties with alopecia areata. Some clones in this sample may be carry-over from other donors' samples.

This clonotype was observed a handful of times. The chain links TRBV7-2 to TRBJ2-7; 7 bases fit TRBD1. The V and J ends lost 4 bases and 1 base, in that order; junction bases with no gene match: 7. The CDR3 loop spans 15 amino acids. Germline assignment: CDR1 SGHTA and CDR2 FQGNSA. The CDR3 DNA reads as TGTGCCAGCAGCTCGTATCCGGGACAGTCCTACGAGCAGTACTTC. Protein: CASSSYPGQSYEQYF.

The V and J genes are TRBV5-4 and TRBJ2-7, with 13 bases fitting TRBD2. V was clipped by 4 bases and J by 2 bases; unmatched bases: 3. The CDR3 consists of 15 residues. Germline assignment: CDR1 SGHNT and CDR2 YYREEE (reference sequence). The CDR3 protein is CASSPTSGRAYEQYF. The CDR3 nucleotides read TGTGCCAGCAGCCCTACTAGCGGGAGGGCCTACGAGCAGTACTTC.

The V gene is TRBV19, the J gene TRBJ2-3; TRBD1 might be the D (6 bases). The CDR3 covers 14 residues. The V end lost 7 bases, the J end lost 4 bases, and 15 bases lay between the germline ends. The germline gives CDR1 LNHDA, CDR2 SQIVND (reference sequence). DNA of the CDR3: TGTGCCAGTAAGAACAGGGAAGGAGCAGATACGCAGTATTTT. This sequence encodes CASKNREGADTQYF.

This clonotype showed up just a few times. V usage is TRBV5-1 and J usage is TRBJ1-1, with D possibly being TRBD1 (5 bases). The germline V gene has CDR1 SGHRS and CDR2 YFSETQ. The V end lost 1 base, the J end lost 1 base, and 8 bases lay between the germline ends. The CDR3 contains 14 residues. The CDR3 here is CASSLRGANTEAFF. CDR3 DNA: TGCGCCAGCAGCTTGAGAGGGGCGAACACTGAAGCTTTCTTT.

CDR3 in DNA: TGTGCCAGCAGTTCGGGACAGATCACCTACGAGCAGTACTTC. Its protein product is CASSSGQITYEQYF. This chain links TRBV12-3 or TRBV12-4 with TRBJ2-7; 7 bases match TRBD1. This CDR3 has 14 residues. Unmatched junction bases numbered 5, after V lost 4 bases and J lost 2 bases.

This clonotype was detected many times. The chain combines TRBV11-2 with TRBJ2-7, with D perhaps matching TRBD2 (5 bases). V shed 3 bases and J shed 5 bases, with 14 bases lying between them. From germline, CDR1 is SGHAT and CDR2 FQNNGV. The CDR3 length is 14 residues. Here the CDR3 DNA reads TGTGCCAGCAGCTTGACCCGGCGGGTTGACGAGCAGTACTTC. It specifies CASSLTRRVDEQYF.